This is a list of T cell receptor beta chains from one sample in a study of shared clonotypes between healthy human individuals. Data came from immunoSEQ multiplex PCR; TCRdb stores just in-frame clones and leaves some out. The sample has 2 million to 3 million clones; 90% to 95% are singletons. The specimen sequenced was naive CD4+ T cells from PBMCs. All receptors come from a man in his late teens or twenties in good health. Some clones in this sample may be carry-over from other donors' samples. Each CDR3 is given with its conserved first and last residue. The order of the fields is V gene, D gene, clone size, J gene, CDR3 protein, CDR3 DNA. The D gene is left open where the match is weak. A clone size is listed for some rows: how often the clone was seen (once, few, many), or a class if it is expanded.

TRBV7-3	TRBD2	NA	TRBJ2-2	CASSAHRLANPTNTGELFF	TGTGCCAGCAGCGCTCATCGACTAGCAAACCCCACGAACACCGGGGAGCTGTTTTTT
TRBV28	NA	NA	TRBJ2-1	CASSLGGSRSYNEQFF	TGTGCCAGCAGTTTAGGAGGGTCTAGGTCCTACAATGAGCAGTTCTTC
TRBV29-1	NA	NA	TRBJ2-5	CSAGLQETQYF	TGCAGCGCGGGTCTCCAAGAGACCCAGTACTTC
TRBV28	NA	NA	TRBJ2-4	CASRPAGKDIQYF	TGTGCCAGCAGACCGGCAGGGAAGGACATTCAGTACTTC
TRBV27	TRBD1	NA	TRBJ1-1	CASSPFLNRGAVVIEAFF	TGTGCCAGCAGTCCTTTTCTCAACAGGGGGGCAGTCGTCATTGAAGCTTTCTTT
TRBV6-6	TRBD1	NA	TRBJ1-1	CATIFPGTGKTEAFF	TGTGCCACGATCTTCCCCGGGACAGGGAAGACTGAAGCTTTCTTT
TRBV7-9	TRBD1	once	TRBJ1-6	CASSLTGEGPNSPLHF	TGTGCCAGCAGCTTAACAGGGGAGGGTCCAAATTCACCCCTCCACTTT
TRBV4-1	NA	once	TRBJ1-1	CASSQWTEINTEAFF	TGCGCCAGCAGCCAATGGACAGAGATAAACACTGAAGCTTTCTTT
TRBV28	TRBD1	few	TRBJ2-7	CASSSSGTDKFYEQYF	TGTGCCAGCAGTTCCTCCGGGACAGACAAGTTCTACGAGCAGTACTTC
TRBV28	NA	NA	TRBJ2-6	CASTVGGWNSGANVLTF	TGTGCCAGCACCGTGGGTGGCTGGAACTCTGGGGCCAACGTCCTGACTTTC
TRBV30	TRBD1	NA	TRBJ1-2	CAWSTIRGSGYTF	TGTGCCTGGAGTACAATCAGGGGGTCGGGCTACACCTTC
TRBV30	NA	NA	TRBJ1-5	CAWSGEGTGPQHF	TGTGCCTGGAGCGGGGAGGGGACTGGGCCCCAGCATTTT
TRBV19	NA	NA	TRBJ2-1	CASTMTVGREQFF	TGTGCCAGTACCATGACAGTAGGTCGTGAGCAGTTCTTC
TRBV14	TRBD2	NA	TRBJ2-1	CASSQQPGLAIYNEQFF	TGTGCCAGCAGCCAACAACCGGGACTAGCGATCTACAATGAGCAGTTCTTC
TRBV5-1	TRBD2	NA	TRBJ2-1	CASSHRRPGLAGGQNEQFF	TGCGCCAGCAGCCACCGGCGACCGGGACTAGCGGGAGGTCAAAATGAGCAGTTCTTC
TRBV2	TRBD1	NA	TRBJ2-1	CASRDRGYEQFF	TGTGCCAGCAGGGACAGGGGGTATGAGCAGTTCTTC
TRBV28	NA	NA	TRBJ2-1	CASRPGASTNNEQFF	TGTGCCAGCAGGCCCGGGGCATCGACAAACAATGAGCAGTTCTTC
TRBV5-8	NA	once	TRBJ2-3	CASSRDGPDTQYF	TGTGCCAGCAGCCGTGATGGACCCGATACGCAGTATTTT
TRBV5-1	NA	NA	TRBJ2-5	CASSLGLVEETQYF	TGCGCCAGCAGCTTGGGACTAGTTGAGGAGACCCAGTACTTC
TRBV27	TRBD1	NA	TRBJ2-2	CASSRQGANTGELFF	TGTGCCAGCAGTCGACAGGGGGCGAACACCGGGGAGCTGTTTTTT
TRBV6-6	NA	NA	TRBJ2-3	CASSSSTDTQYF	TGTGCCAGCTCTTCTAGCACAGATACGCAGTATTTT
TRBV29-1	NA	NA	TRBJ2-3	CSVDLDVIANTQYF	TGCAGCGTTGACTTAGACGTCATAGCAAATACGCAGTATTTT